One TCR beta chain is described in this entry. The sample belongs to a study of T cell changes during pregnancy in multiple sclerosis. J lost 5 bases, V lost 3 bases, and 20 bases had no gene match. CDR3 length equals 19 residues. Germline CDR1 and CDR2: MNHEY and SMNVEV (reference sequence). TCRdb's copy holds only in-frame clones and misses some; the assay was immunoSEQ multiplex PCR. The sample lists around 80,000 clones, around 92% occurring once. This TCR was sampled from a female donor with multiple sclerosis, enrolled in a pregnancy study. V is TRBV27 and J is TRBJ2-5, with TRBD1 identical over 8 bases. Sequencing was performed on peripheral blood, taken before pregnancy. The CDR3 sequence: CASSFGQGLIPLSRETQYF. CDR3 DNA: TGTGCCAGCAGTTTTGGACAGGGACTTATTCCCCTATCAAGGGAGACCCAGTACTTC.